Below are 23 T cell receptor beta chains sequenced from a single sample in a study of blood T cell repertoires in COVID-19. Profiling relied on immunoSEQ multiplex PCR, and the TCRdb table lists in-frame clones only, not all of them. Here the sample spans 100,000 to 150,000 clones, around four fifths being singletons. Source material: peripheral blood. The origin of the receptors is an elderly man with COVID-19, enrolled during active disease.

This clone was counted at least ten times. The V and J genes are TRBV9 and TRBJ1-1, with D tentatively TRBD1 (6 bases). This CDR3 has 13 residues. In germline, CDR1 is SGDLS, CDR2 YYNGEE. Trimming shortened V by 5 bases and J by 1 base, and 9 bases separated the two germline ends. Written as DNA, the CDR3 is TGTGCCAGCAGTAAGGACAGGAACACTGAAGCTTTCTTT. It yields the protein CASSKDRNTEAFF.

As to this clone: Other DNA sequences in the same sample also yield this CDR3. The genes are TRBV28 and TRBJ2-6, with D possibly TRBD1 on 5 matching bases. Germline CDR1 reads MDHEN; CDR2 reads SYDVKM. Trimming removed 2 bases at V and 1 base at J, with 6 bases between. This CDR3 has 15 residues. CDR3: CASSLQGSGANVLTF. The CDR3 nucleotides read TGTGCCAGCAGTTTACAGGGTTCTGGGGCCAACGTCCTGACTTTC.

The chain combines TRBV15 with TRBJ2-2; maybe TRBD1 (5 bases). The CDR3 totals 13 residues. Germline lookup yields CDR1 LNHNV and CDR2 YYDKDF (reference sequence). Trimming took 8 bases from V and 2 from J, leaving 9 bases between them. CDR3 DNA: TGTGCCACCGCCAGGGTAAACACCGGGGAGCTGTTTTTT. This encodes CATARVNTGELFF.

This clone was detected once. The V gene is TRBV5-6, the J gene TRBJ2-7, with 8 bases that match TRBD1. CDR1 and CDR2 from the germline V gene are SGHDT and YYEEEE. This CDR3 comprises 16 residues. Germline trimming cut 2 bases from V and 5 bases from J; bases unmatched to any gene: 12. The CDR3 coding sequence is TGTGCCAGCAGCTTAGGGCCGACAGGGGTTACTAACGAGCAGTACTTC. Translation: CASSLGPTGVTNEQYF.

This rearrangement joins TRBV25-1 to TRBJ1-2; the D is unclear. Germline V gene lookup returns CDR1 MGHDK and CDR2 SYGVNS. The V and J ends lost 1 base and 8 bases respectively, with 11 bases between them. CDR3 size: 13 residues. The CDR3 DNA reads as TGTGCCAGCAGTGAATCGGGAGGAGGAGGCTACACCTTC. This gives the protein CASSESGGGGYTF.

This clone appeared a single time. J is TRBJ2-2 and V is TRBV5-4, with D perhaps matching TRBD1 (5 bases). The V gene's germline CDR1 is SGHNT and CDR2 YYREEE (reference sequence). Trimming took 3 bases from V and 3 from J, leaving 9 bases between them. The CDR3 length is 14 residues. The CDR3 sequence: CASSYATDTGELFF. CDR3 nucleotides: TGTGCCAGCAGCTACGCGACAGACACCGGGGAGCTGTTTTTT.

The chain carries TRBV10-3 and TRBJ2-1; 10 bases match TRBD2. This CDR3 is 14 amino acids long. Germline loops: CDR1 ENHRY, CDR2 SYGVKD. V lost 6 bases to trimming and J lost 5 bases; unmatched junction nucleotides: 4. CDR3 residues: CAIREREGNNEQFF. The DNA for the CDR3 is TGTGCCATCAGAGAGCGGGAGGGAAACAATGAGCAGTTCTTC.

This clone came up a few times. The chain joins TRBV28 to TRBJ1-2; D might be TRBD1 (5 bases). Trimming shortened V by 4 bases and J by 8 bases, and 17 bases separated the two germline ends. Per germline, CDR1 MDHEN and CDR2 SYDVKM. The CDR3 totals 14 residues. CDR3 coding DNA: TGTGCCAGCAGTTCGCTTTTAGGGGTTGGAGGCTACACCTTC. Its translation: CASSSLLGVGGYTF.

This chain links TRBV5-1 with TRBJ1-2, with 8 bases identical to TRBD1. V shed 1 base, J shed 3 bases, and the junction held 11 bases outside the gene matches. Germline V gives CDR1 SGHRS, CDR2 YFSETQ. The CDR3 spans 17 residues. CDR3 in amino acids: CASSLQGAIQGDYGYTF. CDR3 in DNA: TGCGCCAGCAGCTTGCAAGGTGCGATACAGGGGGACTATGGCTACACCTTC.

This clone was found once. The V gene is TRBV2, the J gene TRBJ1-4; 7 bases fit TRBD1. Germline CDR1 is SNHLY and CDR2 is FYNNEI. The CDR3 spans 14 residues. Trimming at V came to 8 bases and at J to 2 bases, leaving 5 bases not matched to a gene. This CDR3 is CASARDSTNEKLFF. The CDR3 DNA follows: TGTGCCAGCGCCCGGGACAGCACTAATGAAAAACTGTTTTTT.

J is TRBJ2-7 and V is TRBV2; TRBD2 is a possible D gene (7 bases). This CDR3 contains 14 residues. V lost 8 bases and J lost 2, with 16 bases in between. Germline V gives CDR1 SNHLY, CDR2 FYNNEI. CDR3 protein: CASGQGGATYEQYF. CDR3 bases: TGTGCCAGCGGCCAAGGGGGGGCCACCTACGAGCAGTACTTC.

V is TRBV28 and J is TRBJ2-7; TRBD1 matches 9 bases. The CDR3 is made up of 14 amino acids. V trimming: 6 bases; J trimming: 2 bases; junction bases outside the gene matches: 5. Germline loops: CDR1 MDHEN, CDR2 SYDVKM. The CDR3 spells CASRGQGGPYEQYF. CDR3 DNA: TGTGCCAGCAGGGGACAGGGAGGTCCCTACGAGCAGTACTTC.

The chain employs TRBV30 and TRBJ1-1; 11 bases line up with TRBD1. The CDR3 spans 14 residues. The germline CDR1 and CDR2 sequences are GTSNPN and SVGIG (reference sequence). The ends lost 5 bases at V and 5 bases at J; junction bases unmatched: 7. CDR3: CAWSRTGGITEAFF. The CDR3 DNA reads as TGTGCCTGGTCCAGGACAGGGGGCATTACTGAAGCTTTCTTT.

This clone was recorded a few times. The gene calls are TRBV27 and TRBJ2-1; a possible D gene is TRBD2 (5 bases). This CDR3 contains 13 residues. CDR1 and CDR2 (germline): MNHEY, SMNVEV (reference sequence). V lost 8 bases and J 5 bases, leaving 13 bases between the germline ends. CDR3: CASCRGLHNEQFF. The CDR3 DNA reads as TGTGCCAGCTGTAGAGGACTTCACAATGAGCAGTTCTTC.

This chain links TRBV6-6 with TRBJ1-4; TRBD1 matches at 8 bases. CDR1 is MNHNY, CDR2 SVGAGI, per germline (reference sequence). J was trimmed by 7 bases and V by 2 bases; bases with no gene match: 6. CDR3 length equals 15 residues. This CDR3 reads CASSYQGASSEKLFF. The CDR3 bases are TGTGCCAGCAGTTACCAGGGGGCTAGTAGTGAAAAACTGTTTTTT.

The chain uses TRBV28 and TRBJ1-3; 7 bases match TRBD1. The CDR3 is 16 amino acids. Germline V CDR1 and CDR2: MDHEN, SYDVKM. After removal of 2 bases from V and 0 bases from J, the junction contained 4 bases not matched to a gene. Written as DNA, the CDR3 is TGTGCCAGCAGTTTAGTAGGGGGCCTCTCTGGAAACACCATATATTTT. Its translation is CASSLVGGLSGNTIYF.

The chain has TRBV6-5 and TRBJ1-2, with a possible D match to TRBD1 (6 bases). Germline V lookup: CDR1 MNHEY, CDR2 SVGAGI. The CDR3 covers 15 residues. Between the trimmed V and J ends, which lost 5 bases and 3 bases, there was a span of 16 bases. The CDR3 loop reads CASSPPSQGYYGYTF. The CDR3, as DNA: TGTGCCAGCAGTCCGCCCTCACAGGGATACTATGGCTACACCTTC.

The rearrangement links TRBV5-6 to TRBJ1-1, with 8 nucleotides matching TRBD1. CDR3 length: 14 amino acids. Germline trimming cut 4 bases from V and 3 bases from J; bases unmatched to any gene: 5. In germline, CDR1 is SGHDT, CDR2 YYEEEE. CDR3 nucleotides: TGTGCCAGCAGCATAGGACAGGGAGACACTGAAGCTTTCTTT. It translates to CASSIGQGDTEAFF.

The genes are TRBV6-5 and TRBJ2-2; tentatively, D is TRBD1 (7 bases). V was pared by 0 bases and J by 3 bases, with 11 bases between. The CDR3 covers 16 residues. The V gene's germline CDR1 is MNHEY and CDR2 SVGAGI. The CDR3 sequence: CASSYSGRGDTGELFF. For the CDR3, the DNA is TGTGCCAGCAGTTACTCGGGCAGGGGGGACACCGGGGAGCTGTTTTTT.

The V and J genes are TRBV5-8 and TRBJ2-2; 8 positions match TRBD2. V lost 0 bases and J lost 7; bases outside the gene matches: 8. CDR1 and CDR2 from the germline V gene are SGHTS and YDEGEE. CDR3 length: 16 amino acids. CDR3: CASSLGRAGAGGELFF. The CDR3 DNA reads as TGTGCCAGCAGCTTGGGTAGAGCGGGAGCAGGCGGGGAGCTGTTTTTT.

This clone came up a few times. V gene TRBV5-1 combines with J gene TRBJ1-6; no clear D. This CDR3 is built from 13 residues. V was clipped by 1 base and J by 8 bases, with 7 bases between them. Germline CDR1 SGHRS, CDR2 YFSETQ. CDR3 nucleotides: TGCGCCAGCAGCTTGTTCGAGGATTCACCCCTCCACTTT. This gives the protein CASSLFEDSPLHF.

The chain's CDR3 is CASSVTGGRGYTEAFF. CDR3 DNA sequence: TGTGCCAGCAGCGTAACCGGCGGCCGTGGTTACACTGAAGCTTTCTTT. J is TRBJ1-1 and V is TRBV28; no reliable D call. The CDR3 is 16 amino acids. Germline CDR1 reads MDHEN; CDR2 reads SYDVKM. Deletions cut 6 bases from V and 3 bases from J, with 20 bases between. Supplemented by reference TRBV28 and TRBJ1-1, the full variable domain reads DVKVTQSSRYLVKRTGEKVFLECVQDMDHENMFWYRQDPGLGLRLIYFSYDVKMKEKGDIPEGYSVSREKKERFSLILESASTNQTSMYLCASSVTGGRGYTEAFFGQGTRLTVV.

Regarding this clone: Distinct nucleotide sequences in the sample also encode this CDR3. The chain combines TRBV27 with TRBJ2-7, with a possible D match to TRBD1 (6 bases). Trimming shortened V by 4 bases and J by 3 bases, and 10 bases separated the two germline ends. The CDR3 contains 13 residues. CDR1 and CDR2 from the germline V gene are MNHEY and SMNVEV (reference sequence). The CDR3 is CASSSLDSYEQYF. The DNA for the CDR3 is TGTGCCAGCAGTTCCTTGGACAGCTACGAGCAGTACTTC.